This entry lists 27 T cell receptor beta chains sequenced from one sample in a study of blood T cell repertoires in COVID-19. Clones were read by immunoSEQ multiplex PCR, and TCRdb kept only the in-frame ones, dropping some. The repertoire holds about 210,000 clones, with around 88% as singletons. The specimen was peripheral blood. The origin of the receptors is a man in his fifties or sixties with active or convalescent COVID-19.

V gene TRBV3-1 (or the pseudogene TRBV3-2) combines with J gene TRBJ2-1, with 8 bases lining up with TRBD2. Germline V gene sequence: CDR1 LGHDT, CDR2 YNNKEL (reference sequence). The CDR3 is 19 residues long. Germline trimming cut 0 bases from V and 5 bases from J; bases unmatched to any gene: 15. CDR3 region: CASSQDLPGGAYLNNEQFF. CDR3 nucleotides: TGTGCCAGCAGCCAAGATCTGCCCGGGGGGGCCTATTTAAACAATGAGCAGTTCTTC.

The V gene is TRBV4-3, the J gene TRBJ2-1; tentatively, D is TRBD2 (6 bases). The germline V gene has CDR1 LGHNA and CDR2 YSLEER. CDR3 length: 16 residues. V lost 0 bases and J 12 bases, leaving 21 bases between the germline ends. The CDR3, as DNA: TGCGCCAGCAGCCAAGATCCGGGGAGTTACTGGGGAGGGCAGTTCTTC. Translation gives CASSQDPGSYWGGQFF.

The chain has TRBV9 and TRBJ2-7; 8 positions agree with TRBD1. The CDR3 runs to 14 residues. Germline V gene lookup returns CDR1 SGDLS and CDR2 YYNGEE. J was trimmed by 3 bases and V by 0 bases; bases with no gene match: 2. The DNA of the CDR3 is TGTGCCAGCAGCGTAGGGACAGGGCACTACGAGCAGTACTTC. Translation: CASSVGTGHYEQYF.

This rearrangement joins TRBV19 to TRBJ2-3; 11 bases are shared with TRBD2. CDR1 LNHDA and CDR2 SQIVND come from the germline V gene (reference sequence). Trimming removed 5 bases from V and 2 bases from J; junction bases left unmatched: 6. The CDR3 covers 16 residues. CDR3 coding DNA: TGTGCCAGTAGTGCCCTAGCGGGAGGCCTCACAGATACGCAGTATTTT. It encodes CASSALAGGLTDTQYF.

The gene calls are TRBV7-8 and TRBJ1-4; D is possibly TRBD1 (6 bases). Germline V gives CDR1 SGHVS, CDR2 FQNEAQ. The CDR3 is made up of 15 amino acids. Trimming removed 0 bases at V and 7 bases at J, with 12 bases between. In nucleotides, the CDR3 is TGTGCCAGCAGCTTAGCGCATGGACAGATTGAAAAACTGTTTTTT. Amino acid sequence: CASSLAHGQIEKLFF.

J is TRBJ1-3 and V is TRBV7-2, with D hard to call. Trimming shortened V by 4 bases and J by 0 bases, and 16 bases separated the two germline ends. The CDR3 extends over 17 amino acids. Germline CDR1 and CDR2: SGHTA and FQGNSA. The DNA of the CDR3 is TGTGCCAGCAGCTACCCGGGAAGGATGAGCTCTGGAAACACCATATATTTT. Its translation is CASSYPGRMSSGNTIYF.

The V and J genes are TRBV12-3 or TRBV12-4 and TRBJ2-4; 8 bases are a match to TRBD1. The CDR3 consists of 13 residues. The ends lost 4 bases at V and 7 bases at J; junction bases unmatched: 3. The CDR3 here is CASSWDRMNIQYF. The CDR3 DNA sequence: TGTGCCAGCAGTTGGGACAGGATGAACATTCAGTACTTC.

V gene TRBV5-1 combines with J gene TRBJ2-5; D possibly corresponds to TRBD1 (5 bases). Germline V CDR1 and CDR2: SGHRS, YFSETQ. V lost 0 bases and J lost 3, with 6 bases in between. The CDR3 contains 13 residues. The CDR3 protein is CASSLGQKETQYF. The CDR3 DNA reads as TGCGCCAGCAGCTTGGGACAGAAAGAGACCCAGTACTTC.

The J gene is TRBJ1-2, the V gene TRBV6-4; TRBD1 might be the D (6 bases). CDR1 is MRHNA and CDR2 is SNTAGT in the germline V gene. Between the trimmed V and J ends, which lost 4 bases and 4 bases, there was a span of 10 bases. This CDR3 has 13 residues. The chain's CDR3 is CASSATQGYGYTF. The DNA of the CDR3 is TGTGCCAGCAGTGCAACACAGGGCTATGGCTACACCTTC.

The chain has TRBV19 and TRBJ2-2; 12 nucleotides align to TRBD1. CDR3 length equals 17 residues. Germline V gene lookup returns CDR1 LNHDA and CDR2 SQIVND (reference sequence). Trimming cost V 7 bases and J 5 bases; bases outside gene matches: 11. DNA of the CDR3: TGTGCCAGTAACCTACTTCCGGGACAGGGGGCGACCGGGGAGCTGTTTTTT. Translation: CASNLLPGQGATGELFF.

Details on this clone: Other DNA sequences from this sample encode an identical CDR3 as well. V usage is TRBV5-1 and J usage is TRBJ2-1, with 7 bases matching TRBD2. The CDR3 consists of 16 residues. Germline V gene data show CDR1 as SGHRS and CDR2 as YFSETQ. Unmatched junction bases numbered 3, after V lost 0 bases and J lost 0 bases. CDR3 nucleotide sequence: TGCGCCAGCAGCTTGGGCGGGGGTAGCTCCTACAATGAGCAGTTCTTC. Protein sequence: CASSLGGGSSYNEQFF.

J is TRBJ2-3 and V is TRBV2; 10 bases are a match to TRBD2. Per germline, CDR1 SNHLY and CDR2 FYNNEI. V was clipped by 8 bases and J by 1 base; unmatched bases: 3. CDR3 length: 14 amino acids. This chain's CDR3 is CASLLAGGTDTQYF. The CDR3 bases are TGTGCCAGCCTGCTAGCGGGGGGCACAGATACGCAGTATTTT.

The rearrangement joins TRBV5-4 to TRBJ2-5, with 8 bases fitting TRBD1. V lost 1 base and J lost 5; bases outside the gene matches: 10. CDR1 is SGHNT, CDR2 YYREEE, per germline (reference sequence). CDR3 length: 16 residues. The CDR3 region has the DNA TGTGCCAGCAGCTTGAGAGGCAGGGGGCTCGGGGAGACCCAGTACTTC. Translating gives CASSLRGRGLGETQYF. Full variable domain (remainder filled in from reference TRBV5-4 and TRBJ2-5): ETGVTQSPTHLIKTRGQQVTLRCSSQSGHNTVSWYQQALGQGPQFIFQYYREEENGRGNFPPRFSGLQFPNYSSELNVNALELDDSALYLCASSLRGRGLGETQYFGPGTRLLVL.

J is TRBJ2-5 and V is TRBV5-1; TRBD2 agrees at 14 bases. The V segment lost 4 bases and the J segment 2 bases; nucleotides outside the gene matches: 1. Germline V gives CDR1 SGHRS, CDR2 YFSETQ. This CDR3 contains 15 residues. DNA for the CDR3: TGCGCCAGCAGCGGACTAGCGGGAGGACAAGAGACCCAGTACTTC. Amino acids: CASSGLAGGQETQYF.

The gene calls are TRBV30 and TRBJ1-5; tentative D call: TRBD1 (5 bases). Germline V gene lookup returns CDR1 GTSNPN and CDR2 SVGIG (reference sequence). The CDR3 runs 16 residues. With 0 bases removed from V and 4 bases from J, the gap between germline ends came to 16 bases. In DNA form, the CDR3 reads TGTGCCTGGAGTGTAGGGGTGGACGGACCGAATCAGCCCCAGCATTTT. Translation gives CAWSVGVDGPNQPQHF.

The V and J genes are TRBV5-6 and TRBJ2-7; TRBD2 might be the D (5 bases). This CDR3 is 14 amino acids long. From germline, CDR1 is SGHDT and CDR2 YYEEEE. With 0 bases removed from V and 2 bases from J, the gap between germline ends came to 9 bases. The DNA for the CDR3 is TGTGCCAGCAGCTTGGTTGCGGGTACCTACGAGCAGTACTTC. Protein: CASSLVAGTYEQYF.

J is TRBJ2-7 and V is TRBV3-1 (or the pseudogene TRBV3-2), with D possibly TRBD2 on 6 matching bases. The CDR3 covers 11 residues. With 6 bases removed from V and 3 bases from J, the gap between germline ends came to 6 bases. Germline values: CDR1 LGHDT, CDR2 YNNKEL (reference sequence). The CDR3 bases are TGTGCCAGCAGGCGGGGCTACGAGCAGTACTTC. This encodes CASRRGYEQYF.

This chain joins TRBV9 and TRBJ1-1; D gene ambiguous. Germline V gene lookup returns CDR1 SGDLS and CDR2 YYNGEE. Trimming shortened V by 4 bases and J by 4 bases, and 11 bases separated the two germline ends. CDR3 length equals 13 residues. CDR3 residues: CASSLRSGTEAFF. In DNA form, the CDR3 reads TGTGCCAGCAGCCTGCGCAGCGGCACTGAAGCTTTCTTT.

The chain carries TRBV6-1 and TRBJ2-7, with 10 bases matching TRBD1. This CDR3 spans 17 amino acids. J was trimmed by 5 bases and V by 0 bases; bases with no gene match: 10. The V gene's germline CDR1 is MNHNS and CDR2 SASEGT. The CDR3 sequence is CASSEAFMGTGVHEQYF. The CDR3 DNA sequence: TGTGCCAGCAGTGAAGCTTTCATGGGGACAGGGGTCCACGAGCAGTACTTC.

The chain combines TRBV2 with TRBJ2-7; D is unclear. Germline values: CDR1 SNHLY, CDR2 FYNNEI. The CDR3 length is 10 residues. Trimming cost V 6 bases and J 6 bases, with 6 bases left between them. DNA of the CDR3: TGTGCCAGCAGGGCAGGCGAGCAGTACTTC. As protein: CASRAGEQYF.

The chain combines TRBV10-3 with TRBJ2-2; tentative D call: TRBD1 (6 bases). The ends were cut back, 6 bases at V and 0 bases at J, with 17 bases in the middle. CDR1 ENHRY and CDR2 SYGVKD come from the germline V gene. The CDR3 is 17 residues long. The CDR3, as DNA: TGTGCCATCAGGACAAACCAACAGGGCACGAACACCGGGGAGCTGTTTTTT. This codes for CAIRTNQQGTNTGELFF.

The genes are TRBV3-1 (or the pseudogene TRBV3-2) and TRBJ2-2; D perhaps matches TRBD1 (5 bases). The CDR3 consists of 16 residues. V lost 4 bases and J 1 base, leaving 13 bases between the germline ends. Germline loops: CDR1 LGHDT, CDR2 YNNKEL (reference sequence). The CDR3 DNA is TGTGCCAGCAGCCTCGTTAAAGGGGTGAACACCGGGGAGCTGTTTTTT. As protein: CASSLVKGVNTGELFF.

The gene calls are TRBV18 and TRBJ1-2; possibly TRBD1 for D (6 bases). Germline CDR1 and CDR2: KGHSH and LQKENI. This CDR3 contains 15 residues. Trimming removed 2 bases from V and 8 bases from J, with 18 bases in between. As DNA, the CDR3 is TGTGCCAGCTCACCAGGGGTCTCCGTGCAGGGGGGCTACACCTTC. This sequence encodes CASSPGVSVQGGYTF.

This chain links TRBV27 with TRBJ2-7; 14 bases are shared with TRBD2. The CDR3 is 16 residues long. The germline V gene has CDR1 MNHEY and CDR2 SMNVEV (reference sequence). With V trimmed by 4 bases and J by 3 bases, 5 bases remained unmatched. The DNA for the CDR3 is TGTGCCAGCAGTTCGAGGACTAGCGGGGGGATCTACGAGCAGTACTTC. This codes for CASSSRTSGGIYEQYF.

This clone was observed a few times. The chain uses TRBV2 and TRBJ1-1; a possible D gene is TRBD1 (5 bases). V was pared by 0 bases and J by 10 bases, with 15 bases between. This CDR3 has 14 residues. CDR1 is SNHLY and CDR2 is FYNNEI in the germline V gene. The CDR3 coding sequence is TGTGCCAGCAGTGAAGCGACGATGGGGGGAGTAGCTTTCTTT. Translating it yields CASSEATMGGVAFF.

This clone was seen a single time. This sequence joins TRBV30 and TRBJ1-1; D is undetermined. Per the germline V gene, CDR1 is GTSNPN and CDR2 is SVGIG (reference sequence). This CDR3 comprises 15 residues. V dropped 3 bases and J dropped 1 base, with 15 bases sitting between them. The CDR3 spells CAWRPSGTANTEAFF. The CDR3, as DNA: TGTGCCTGGAGGCCCAGTGGTACAGCGAACACTGAAGCTTTCTTT.

The rearrangement joins TRBV30 to TRBJ1-6; 7 bases are a match to TRBD1. The V gene's germline CDR1 is GTSNPN and CDR2 SVGIG (reference sequence). The V gene end was trimmed by 2 bases and the J gene end by 10 bases; junction bases not matched to a gene: 5. This CDR3 has 13 residues. This chain's CDR3 is CAWSFTGESPLHF. The CDR3 DNA reads as TGTGCCTGGAGTTTCACAGGGGAATCACCCCTCCACTTT.